The sequence of this T cell receptor beta chain was determined in a study of cytomegalovirus exposure and HLA in healthy donors. Study findings and constraints: Within a later analysis, the majority of CMV-associated TCR beta chains appeared HLA-restricted. Sequences of the TCR beta chain were said to predict the HLA-A and HLA-B alleles of most subjects accurately.

Both 60 Vbeta primers and 13 Jbeta primers went into the PCR. The protocol was immunoSEQ multiplex PCR, while the TCRdb copy is restricted to in-frame clones and leaves out a portion. The sample lists around 110,000 clones; roughly 68% were seen once. With respect to this clone: Antigen specificity is unknown.

After removal of 4 bases from V and 0 bases from J, the junction contained 10 bases not matched to a gene. The CDR3 contains 16 residues. Germline V CDR1 and CDR2: SGHRS, YFSETQ. The clonotype originates from a woman aged 25 to 39 in good health and CMV-seronegative. Sequences were obtained from PBMCs. The chain carries TRBV5-1 and TRBJ2-7, with 7 bases fitting TRBD2. The CDR3 protein is CASSPGGHSSSYEQYF. DNA of the CDR3: TGCGCCAGCAGCCCGGGGGGTCACTCAAGCTCCTACGAGCAGTACTTC.